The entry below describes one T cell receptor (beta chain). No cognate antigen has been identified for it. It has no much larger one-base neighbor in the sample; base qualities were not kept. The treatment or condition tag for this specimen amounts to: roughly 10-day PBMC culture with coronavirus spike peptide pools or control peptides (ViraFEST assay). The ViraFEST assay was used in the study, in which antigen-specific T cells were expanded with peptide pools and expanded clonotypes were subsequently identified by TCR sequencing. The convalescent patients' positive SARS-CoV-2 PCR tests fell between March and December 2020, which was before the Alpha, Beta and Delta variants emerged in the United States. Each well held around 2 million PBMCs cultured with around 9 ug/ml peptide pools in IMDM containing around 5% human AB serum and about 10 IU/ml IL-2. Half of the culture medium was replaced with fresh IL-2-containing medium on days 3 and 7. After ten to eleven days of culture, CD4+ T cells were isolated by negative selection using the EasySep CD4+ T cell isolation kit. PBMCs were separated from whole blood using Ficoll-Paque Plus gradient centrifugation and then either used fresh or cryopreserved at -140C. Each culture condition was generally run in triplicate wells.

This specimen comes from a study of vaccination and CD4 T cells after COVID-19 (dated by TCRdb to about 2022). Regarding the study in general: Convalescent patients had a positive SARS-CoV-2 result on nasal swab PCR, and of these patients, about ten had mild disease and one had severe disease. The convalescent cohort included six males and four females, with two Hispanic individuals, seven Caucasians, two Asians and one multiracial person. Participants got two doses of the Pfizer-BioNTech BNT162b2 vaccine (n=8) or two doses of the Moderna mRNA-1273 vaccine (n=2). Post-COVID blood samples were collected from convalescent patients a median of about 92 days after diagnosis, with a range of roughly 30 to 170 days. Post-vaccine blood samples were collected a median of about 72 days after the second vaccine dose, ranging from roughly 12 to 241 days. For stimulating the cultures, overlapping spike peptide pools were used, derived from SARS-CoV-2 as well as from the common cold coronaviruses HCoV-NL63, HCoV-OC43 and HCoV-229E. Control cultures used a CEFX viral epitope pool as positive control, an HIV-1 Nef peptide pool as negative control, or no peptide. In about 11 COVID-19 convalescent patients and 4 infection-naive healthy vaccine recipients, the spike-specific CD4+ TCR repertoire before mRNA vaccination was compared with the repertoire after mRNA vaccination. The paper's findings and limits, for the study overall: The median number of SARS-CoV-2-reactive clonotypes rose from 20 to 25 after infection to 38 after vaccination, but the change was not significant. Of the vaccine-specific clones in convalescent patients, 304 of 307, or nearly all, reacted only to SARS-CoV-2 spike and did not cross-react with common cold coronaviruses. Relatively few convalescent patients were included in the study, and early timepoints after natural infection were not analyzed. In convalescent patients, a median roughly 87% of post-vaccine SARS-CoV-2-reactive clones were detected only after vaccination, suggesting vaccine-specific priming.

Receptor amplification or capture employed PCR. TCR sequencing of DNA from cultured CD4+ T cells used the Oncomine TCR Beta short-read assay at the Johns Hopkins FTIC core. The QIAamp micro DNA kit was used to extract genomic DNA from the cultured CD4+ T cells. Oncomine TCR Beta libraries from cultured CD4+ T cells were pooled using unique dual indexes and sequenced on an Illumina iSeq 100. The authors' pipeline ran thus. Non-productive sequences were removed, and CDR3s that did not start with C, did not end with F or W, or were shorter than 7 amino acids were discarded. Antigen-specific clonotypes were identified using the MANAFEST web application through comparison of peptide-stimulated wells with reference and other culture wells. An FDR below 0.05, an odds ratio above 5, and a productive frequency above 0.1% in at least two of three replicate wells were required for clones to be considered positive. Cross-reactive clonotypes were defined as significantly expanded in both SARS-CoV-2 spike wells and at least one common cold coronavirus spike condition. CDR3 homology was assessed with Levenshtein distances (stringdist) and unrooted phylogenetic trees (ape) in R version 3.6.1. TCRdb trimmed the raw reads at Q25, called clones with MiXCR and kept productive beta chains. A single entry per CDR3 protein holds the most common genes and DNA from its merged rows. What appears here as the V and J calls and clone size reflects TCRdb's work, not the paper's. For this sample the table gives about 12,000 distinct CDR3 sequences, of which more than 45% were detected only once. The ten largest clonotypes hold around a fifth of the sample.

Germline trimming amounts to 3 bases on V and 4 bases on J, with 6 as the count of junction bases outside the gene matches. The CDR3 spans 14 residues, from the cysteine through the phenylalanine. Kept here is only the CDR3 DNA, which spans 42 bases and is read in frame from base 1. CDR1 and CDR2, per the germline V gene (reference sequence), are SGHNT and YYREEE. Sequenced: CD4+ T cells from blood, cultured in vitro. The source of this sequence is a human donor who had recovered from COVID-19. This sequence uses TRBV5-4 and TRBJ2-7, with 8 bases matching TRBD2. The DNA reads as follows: TGTGCCAGCAGCTCCGGGAGGGGCGCTTACGAGCAGTACTTC. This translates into CASSSGRGAYEQYF.